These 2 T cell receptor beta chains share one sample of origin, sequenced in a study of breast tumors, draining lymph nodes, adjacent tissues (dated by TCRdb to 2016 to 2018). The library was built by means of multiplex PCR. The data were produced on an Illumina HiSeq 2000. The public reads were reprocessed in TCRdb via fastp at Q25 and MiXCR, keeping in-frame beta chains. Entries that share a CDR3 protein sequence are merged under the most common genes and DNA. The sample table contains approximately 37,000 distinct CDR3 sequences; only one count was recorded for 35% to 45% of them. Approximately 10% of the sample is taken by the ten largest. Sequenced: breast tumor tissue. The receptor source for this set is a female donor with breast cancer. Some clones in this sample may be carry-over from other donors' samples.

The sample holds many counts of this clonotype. The CDR3 loop reads CASSHRSLGTDTQYF. CDR3 nucleotides: TGTGCCAGCAGCCACCGCTCCCTAGGCACAGATACGCAGTATTTT. The chain has TRBV7-9 and TRBJ2-3; D remains ambiguous. This CDR3 comprises 15 residues. Germline V CDR1 and CDR2: SEHNR, FQNEAQ (reference sequence). The V end lost 5 bases, the J end lost 1 base, and 13 bases lay between the germline ends.

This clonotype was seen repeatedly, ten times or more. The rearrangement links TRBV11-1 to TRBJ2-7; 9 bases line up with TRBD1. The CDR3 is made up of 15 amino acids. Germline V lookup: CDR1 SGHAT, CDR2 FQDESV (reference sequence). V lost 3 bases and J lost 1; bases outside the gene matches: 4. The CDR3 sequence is CASSFPQGASYEQYF. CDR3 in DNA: TGTGCCAGCAGCTTCCCACAGGGGGCTTCCTACGAGCAGTACTTC.